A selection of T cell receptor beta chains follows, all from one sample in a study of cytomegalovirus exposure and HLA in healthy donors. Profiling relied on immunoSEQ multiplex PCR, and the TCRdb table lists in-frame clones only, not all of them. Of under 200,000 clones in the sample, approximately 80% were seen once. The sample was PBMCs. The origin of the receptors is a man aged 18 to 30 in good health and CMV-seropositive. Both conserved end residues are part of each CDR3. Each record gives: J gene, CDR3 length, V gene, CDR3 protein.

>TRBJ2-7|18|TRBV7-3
CASSSHALTSGVPYEQYF
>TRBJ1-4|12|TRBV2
CASWGGREKLFF
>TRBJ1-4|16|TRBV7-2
CASSRTPRETNEKLFF
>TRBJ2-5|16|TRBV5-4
CASSLGGSGRRETQYF
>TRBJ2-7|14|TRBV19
CASSMAPSGYEQYF
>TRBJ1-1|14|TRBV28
CASTTGLMNTEAFF
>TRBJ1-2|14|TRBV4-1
CASSQATGGYGYTF
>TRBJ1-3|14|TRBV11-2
CASSAPRSGNTIYF
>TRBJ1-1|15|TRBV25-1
CASSETGTGNTEAFF
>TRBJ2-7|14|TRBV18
CASSTTGGPGEQYF
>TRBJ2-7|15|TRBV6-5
CASSYPTSGRAVQYF
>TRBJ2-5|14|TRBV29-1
CSVRQGVNSETQYF
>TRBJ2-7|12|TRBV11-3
CASSSSGYEQYF
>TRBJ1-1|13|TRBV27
CASSRQGLTEAFF
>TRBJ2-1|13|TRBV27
CANQLSFYNEQFF
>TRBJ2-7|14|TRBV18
CASSPRTITYEQYF
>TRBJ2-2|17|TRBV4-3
CASSQDVGTGDIGELFF
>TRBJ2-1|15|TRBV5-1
CASSHGTSGSGEQFF
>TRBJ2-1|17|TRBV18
CASSPPLGLASDNEQFF
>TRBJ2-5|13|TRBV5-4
CASSAAGHETQYF
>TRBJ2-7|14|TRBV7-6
CASSRSGLSYEQYF
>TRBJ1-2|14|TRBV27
CASRDRVYDYGYTF
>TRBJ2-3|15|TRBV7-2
CASSLRGQGADTQYF
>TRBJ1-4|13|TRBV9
CASSGHMVGKLFF
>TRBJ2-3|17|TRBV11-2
CASSSRTSGKGTDTQYF
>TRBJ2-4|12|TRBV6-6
CASKTGKNIQYF
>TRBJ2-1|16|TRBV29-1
CSVEDPSSATYNEQFF
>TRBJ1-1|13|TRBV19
CASSRSGETEAFF